These 10 T cell receptor beta chains were all obtained from the same sample, sequenced in a study of blood T cell repertoires in COVID-19. Profiled with immunoSEQ multiplex PCR; TCRdb holds only in-frame clones, not every one. The table includes about 210,000 clones, 84% detected once. Sequencing input: peripheral blood. These TCRs come from a woman aged 45-65 years with active or convalescent COVID-19.

Turning to this clone: Other DNA sequences in this specimen translate into the identical CDR3. J is TRBJ1-3 and V is TRBV5-1; D is perhaps TRBD1 (6 bases). The germline V and J ends were trimmed by 0 bases and 2 bases, with 6 bases remaining between them. This CDR3 is built from 14 residues. Germline CDR1 and CDR2: SGHRS and YFSETQ. CDR3 region: CASSLGTAGNTIYF. CDR3 DNA: TGCGCCAGCAGCTTGGGGACAGCTGGAAACACCATATATTTT.

The chain is built from TRBV5-1 and TRBJ2-1; 11 nucleotides agree with TRBD2. With 5 bases clipped from V and 8 bases from J, the junction kept 9 bases outside the gene matches. The germline V gene has CDR1 SGHRS and CDR2 YFSETQ. The CDR3 sequence is 15 residues long. The CDR3: CASRTFSGGAYEQFF. As DNA, the CDR3 is TGCGCCAGCAGAACGTTTAGCGGGGGGGCCTATGAGCAGTTCTTC.

The V gene is TRBV21-1, the J gene TRBJ2-7; the D segment call TRBD2 is taken from the table without a DNA check. TRBV21-1 is a documented pseudogene. The CDR3 loop spans 13 amino acids. The CDR3 nucleotides are TGTGCCAGCAGCAAAGGGTCTAACTACGAGCAGTACTTC. This gives the protein CASSKGSNYEQYF.

CDR3 protein: CASSPAAENYGYTF. The CDR3 nucleotides are TGTGCCAGCAGCCCCGCGGCGGAAAACTATGGCTACACCTTC. The rearrangement links TRBV6-5 to TRBJ1-2; unclear D gene. The germline V and J ends were trimmed by 6 bases and 2 bases, with 13 bases remaining between them. CDR1 is MNHEY and CDR2 is SVGAGI in the germline V gene. The CDR3 spans 14 residues.

V and J are TRBV11-2 and TRBJ2-3; 8 nucleotides line up with TRBD2. With 5 bases clipped from V and 3 bases from J, the junction kept 4 bases outside the gene matches. The CDR3 spans 14 residues. Per germline, CDR1 SGHAT and CDR2 FQNNGV. The CDR3 sequence is CASSPRGGTDTQYF. DNA of the CDR3: TGTGCCAGCAGCCCACGGGGGGGAACAGATACGCAGTATTTT.

For this clone: The junction departs from germline at one end; a sequencing error may be responsible. CDR3 in DNA: TGTGCCAGCTCAGCACCTCCGGACTTCAGCTCCTACGAGCAGTACTTC. Amino acids: CASSAPPDFSSYEQYF. The chain carries TRBV18 and TRBJ2-7, with D perhaps TRBD2 (5 bases). Germline assignment: CDR1 KGHSH and CDR2 LQKENI. This CDR3 comprises 16 residues.

V and J are TRBV3-1 (or the pseudogene TRBV3-2) and TRBJ1-2, with 8 bases aligning to TRBD1. Germline V gene data show CDR1 as LGHDT and CDR2 as YNNKEL (reference sequence). The CDR3 is made up of 15 amino acids. J was trimmed by 7 bases and V by 0 bases; bases with no gene match: 7. The CDR3 DNA follows: TGTGCCAGCAGCCAAGATTGGCAGGGGGCAGGTGGCTACACCTTC. This translates into CASSQDWQGAGGYTF.

The table lists this clone with a count of one. The rearrangement joins TRBV5-1 to TRBJ2-2; 12 bases are shared with TRBD2. The V gene's germline CDR1 is SGHRS and CDR2 YFSETQ. CDR3 size: 15 residues. V lost 0 bases to trimming and J lost 11 bases; unmatched junction nucleotides: 5. CDR3 amino acids: CASSLGLAGVNELFF. The CDR3 nucleotides are TGCGCCAGCAGCTTGGGACTAGCGGGAGTCAACGAGCTGTTTTTT.

V and J are TRBV27 and TRBJ2-1, with a possible D match to TRBD2 (6 bases). The V gene's germline CDR1 is MNHEY and CDR2 SMNVEV (reference sequence). CDR3 size: 13 residues. With 4 bases removed from V and 7 bases from J, the gap between germline ends came to 11 bases. The CDR3 DNA reads TGTGCCAGCAGTTGGAGGGCGGTGAATGAGCAGTTCTTC. It encodes CASSWRAVNEQFF.

The genes are TRBV23-1 and TRBJ1-6; D ambiguous. TRBV23-1 is noted as an ORF with a role that remains uncertain. The CDR3 length is 17 residues. Trimming left V 0 bases short and J 0 bases short, with 9 bases between. Written as DNA, the CDR3 is TGCGCCAGCAGTCAATCGTGTCAGGCCTCCTATAATTCACCCCTCCACTTT. It encodes CASSQSCQASYNSPLHF.